These 11 T cell receptor beta chains were sequenced from one sample in a study of tumor and adjacent non-tumor tissue in lung cancer. The library came from three nested PCR rounds adapted from ARM-PCR protocols. TCRdb redid the calling of the multiplex PCR reads with MiXCR, one entry per CDR3 protein. Of 70,000 to 90,000 distinct CDR3 sequences listed, roughly 80% were seen once; the top ten hold about 47%. The template was RNA from unsorted bulk tissue. The normal lung tissue was taken more than 3 cm from the tumor edge. Sequencing was done on a sample of distant non-tumor lung tissue. These receptors originate from a man aged 60-69 years with non-small cell lung cancer.

To note about this clonotype: One base away lies a much larger clone, so this may be a sequencing read error. The chain has TRBV5-6 and TRBJ2-4; D remains ambiguous. The CDR3 loop spans 15 amino acids. V lost 0 bases, J lost 8 bases, and 15 bases lay in between. Germline V CDR1 and CDR2: SGHDT, YYEEEE. The CDR3, as DNA: TGTGCCAGCAGCTTGGCCGGGTCAATTGAGGACATTCAGTACTTC. This translates into CASSLAGSIEDIQYF.

To note about this clonotype: At one boundary the junction diverges from the germline segment, which might be a read error. The CDR3 nucleotides read TGTGCCAGCAGCTTAGAGGGACGAGGTGGCATCTATGGCTACATCTTC. Translation: CASSLEGRGGIYGYIF. This rearrangement joins TRBV11-3 to TRBJ1-2; tentative D call: TRBD1 (5 bases). CDR3 length: 16 amino acids. The germline gives CDR1 SGHNT, CDR2 YENEEA.

Notes on this clonotype: No conserved phenylalanine or tryptophan ends this CDR3, so it is likely a read error. V usage is TRBV6-5 and J usage is TRBJ2-5; the D is unclear. V was cut by 2 bases and J by 2 bases, with 12 bases left in between. CDR3 length: 15 amino acids. Germline-derived CDR1 and CDR2 are MNHEY and SVGAGI. CDR3 sequence reads: CASSYQMRQQETQYY. DNA of the CDR3: TGTGCCAGCAGTTACCAGATGAGACAACAAGAGACCCAGTACTAC.

With regard to this clonotype: A read error is likely, as this CDR3 ends without the conserved phenylalanine or tryptophan. No DNA is shown, since the ends of the CDR3 on it are uncertain; the CDR3 is the one TCRdb lists. The V and J genes are TRBV11-3 and TRBJ1-2. Germline V lookup: CDR1 SGHNT, CDR2 YENEEA. The CDR3 is 13 amino acids in total, end residues counted. The CDR3 region is CASSPPGTGGYSI.

Concerning this clonotype itself: A read error is likely, as this CDR3 ends without the conserved phenylalanine or tryptophan. The chain combines TRBV11-2 with TRBJ1-4; TRBD1 aligns across 7 bases. The CDR3 runs to 13 residues. Germline CDR1 SGHAT, CDR2 FQNNGV. CDR3 sequence (DNA): TGTACCAGCAGCTTAGATATAGGGGGCGGACTGTTTTAT. Translated, it gives CTSSLDIGGGLFY.

This chain uses TRBV2 with TRBJ1-3; the D gene is possibly TRBD1 (5 bases). The germline gives CDR1 SNHLY, CDR2 FYNNEI. Trimming cost V 6 bases and J 4 bases, with 16 bases left between them. The CDR3 has 15 residues. CDR3 residues: CASSDQGSSGNTIYF. In DNA form, the CDR3 reads TGTGCCAGCAGCGACCAGGGCAGCTCCGGAAACACCATATATTTT.

On this clonotype itself: Without the conserved terminal phenylalanine or tryptophan, this CDR3 likely stems from a read error. No DNA is shown, since the ends of the CDR3 on it are uncertain; the CDR3 is the one TCRdb lists. V and J are TRBV29-1 and TRBJ1-1. 12 amino acids form the CDR3, both terminal residues included. Germline lookup yields CDR1 SQVTM and CDR2 ANQGSEA. This CDR3 reads CSVEAGSAEAVI.

As regards this clonotype: The germline gene is not matched at one end of the junction; a read error may be the cause. This rearrangement joins TRBV11-2 to TRBJ2-2, with D perhaps TRBD2 (5 bases). The CDR3 has 15 amino acids. The germline V gene has CDR1 SGHAT and CDR2 FQNNGV. This CDR3 reads CASSKDGRSTGEPFF. CDR3 sequence (DNA): TGTGCCAGCAGCAAAGATGGCCGAAGCACCGGGGAGCCGTTTTTT.

The CDR3 spells CASISTRWDEQFF. The CDR3, as DNA: TGTGCCAGCATCAGCACACGATGGGATGAGCAGTTCTTC. The chain employs TRBV2 and TRBJ2-1; no definite D call. Trimming cost V 7 bases and J 8 bases, with 15 bases left between them. The CDR3 is made up of 13 amino acids. Germline CDR1 is SNHLY and CDR2 is FYNNEI.

About this clonotype: At one end the junction does not follow the germline gene, possibly because of a read error. J is TRBJ2-5 and V is TRBV29-1, with a possible D match to TRBD2 (5 bases). Per the germline V gene, CDR1 is SQVTM and CDR2 is ANQGSEA. The CDR3 covers 16 residues. The CDR3 reads CSVEATGGRIQETQYF. CDR3 nucleotide sequence: TGCAGCGTTGAAGCGACTGGCGGGCGCATCCAAGAGACCCAATACTTC.

On this clonotype: Mismatch with germline at one junction end may stem from a read error. The CDR3 loop is CASKPPGIRYDNKQFF. CDR3 DNA: TGTGCCAGCAAACCCCCCGGGATTAGGTACGACAATAAGCAGTTCTTC. V and J are TRBV5-5 and TRBJ2-1; a possible D gene is TRBD2 (5 bases). The CDR3 sequence is 16 residues long. Germline CDR1 and CDR2: SGHKS and YYEKEE (reference sequence).